This TCR beta chain was retrieved from a study of T cell repertoires in cytomegalovirus infection. On the study more broadly: Public signatures in TCR beta pointed to CMV infection and matching HLA type.

Study-wide results and limits: People with CMV and the relevant HLA were identified by cumulative public TCR beta family frequency. Dominating the ex vivo response were HLA-C-restricted CMV-specific TCR beta clonotypes.

TCRdb reanalysed the reads using MiXCR and keeps one entry per CDR3 protein. Of about 460,000 distinct CDR3 sequences listed, roughly 12% were seen once; the top ten hold roughly 10%. V dropped 2 bases and J dropped 8 bases, with 10 bases sitting between them. This CDR3 comprises 13 residues. The germline V gene encodes CDR1 SGHTA and CDR2 FQGTGA. This clonotype was observed many times. Its antigen is unknown. Sequencing was done on a sample of PBMCs. This chain joins TRBV7-3 and TRBJ2-1; D unclear. This clonotype was obtained from a human donor in good health (CMV status not recorded). Some clones in this sample may be carry-over from other donors' samples. The CDR3 DNA is TGTGCCAGCAGCTTAGATCTATGGGATGAGCAGTTCTTC. This sequence encodes CASSLDLWDEQFF.